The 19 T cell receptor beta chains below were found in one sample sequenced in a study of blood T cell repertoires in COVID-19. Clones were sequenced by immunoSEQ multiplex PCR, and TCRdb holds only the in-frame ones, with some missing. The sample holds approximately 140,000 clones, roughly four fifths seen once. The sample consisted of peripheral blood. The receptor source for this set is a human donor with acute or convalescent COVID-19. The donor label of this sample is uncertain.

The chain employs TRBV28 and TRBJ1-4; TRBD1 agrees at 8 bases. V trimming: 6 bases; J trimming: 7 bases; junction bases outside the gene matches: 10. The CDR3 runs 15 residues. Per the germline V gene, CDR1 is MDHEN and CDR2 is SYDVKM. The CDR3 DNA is TGTGCCAGCAGAACCAACAGGGGGGCCCGTGAAAAACTGTTTTTT. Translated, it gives CASRTNRGAREKLFF.

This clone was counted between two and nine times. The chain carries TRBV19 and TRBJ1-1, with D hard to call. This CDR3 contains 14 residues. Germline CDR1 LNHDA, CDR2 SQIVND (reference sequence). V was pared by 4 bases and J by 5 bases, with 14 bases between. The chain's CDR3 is CASSREALGTEAFF. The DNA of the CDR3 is TGTGCCAGTAGTAGGGAGGCACTCGGGACTGAAGCTTTCTTT. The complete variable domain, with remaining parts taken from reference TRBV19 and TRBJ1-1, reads DGGITQSPKYLFRKEGQNVTLSCEQNLNHDAMYWYRQDPGQGLRLIYYSQIVNDFQKGDIAEGYSVSREKKESFPLTVTSAQKNPTAFYLCASSREALGTEAFFGQGTRLTVV.

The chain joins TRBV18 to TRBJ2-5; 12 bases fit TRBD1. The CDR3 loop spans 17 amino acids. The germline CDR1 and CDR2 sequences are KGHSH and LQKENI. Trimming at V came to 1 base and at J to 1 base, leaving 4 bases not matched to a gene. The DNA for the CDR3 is TGTGCCAGCTCACCACGGCCGGGACAGGGGGCCCAAGAGACCCAGTACTTC. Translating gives CASSPRPGQGAQETQYF. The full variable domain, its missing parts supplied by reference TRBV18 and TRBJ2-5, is NAGVMQNPRHLVRRRGQEARLRCSPMKGHSHVYWYRQLPEEGLKFMVYLQKENIIDESGMPKERFSAEFPKEGPSILRIQQVVRGDSAAYFCASSPRPGQGAQETQYFGPGTRLLVL.

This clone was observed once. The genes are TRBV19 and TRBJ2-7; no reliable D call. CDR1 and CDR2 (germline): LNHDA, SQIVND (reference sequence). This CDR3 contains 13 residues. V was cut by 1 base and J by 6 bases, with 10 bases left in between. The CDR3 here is CASSIGGFFEQYF. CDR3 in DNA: TGTGCCAGTAGTATAGGAGGCTTCTTCGAGCAGTACTTC.

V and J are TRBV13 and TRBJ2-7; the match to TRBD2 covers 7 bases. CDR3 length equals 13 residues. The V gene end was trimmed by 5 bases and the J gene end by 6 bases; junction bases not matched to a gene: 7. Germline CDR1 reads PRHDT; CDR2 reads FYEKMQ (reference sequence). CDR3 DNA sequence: TGTGCCAGCAGCCGGGCCCCGGGGGGCGAGCAGTACTTC. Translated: CASSRAPGGEQYF.

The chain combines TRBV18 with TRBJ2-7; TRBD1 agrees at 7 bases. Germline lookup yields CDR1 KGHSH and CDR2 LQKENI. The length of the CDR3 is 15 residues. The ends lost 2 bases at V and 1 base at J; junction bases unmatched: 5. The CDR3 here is CASSPGEGQSYEQYF. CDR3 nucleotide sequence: TGTGCCAGCTCACCAGGTGAGGGACAGTCCTACGAGCAGTACTTC.

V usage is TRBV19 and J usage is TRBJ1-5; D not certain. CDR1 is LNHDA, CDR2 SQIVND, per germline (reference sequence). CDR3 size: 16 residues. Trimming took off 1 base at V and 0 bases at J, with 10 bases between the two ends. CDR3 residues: CASSIGHGYSNQPQHF. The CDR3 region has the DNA TGTGCCAGTAGTATAGGACACGGATATAGCAATCAGCCCCAGCATTTT.

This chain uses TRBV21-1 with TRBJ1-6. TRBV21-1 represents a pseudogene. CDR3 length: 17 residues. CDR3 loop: CASSKTAPGTYNSPLHF. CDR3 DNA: TGTGCCAGCAGCAAAACGGCCCCGGGGACCTATAATTCACCCCTCCACTTT.

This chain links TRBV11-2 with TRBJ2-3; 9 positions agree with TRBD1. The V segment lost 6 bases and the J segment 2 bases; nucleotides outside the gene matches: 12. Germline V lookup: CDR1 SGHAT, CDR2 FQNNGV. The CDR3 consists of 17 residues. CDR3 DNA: TGTGCCAGCAGGGAACGGGACAGGGAACGTGACACAGATACGCAGTATTTT. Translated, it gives CASRERDRERDTDTQYF.

CDR3: CASSPKTGSNEQFF. The CDR3, as DNA: TGTGCCAGCAGTCCGAAAACAGGGAGCAATGAGCAGTTCTTC. The chain is built from TRBV25-1 and TRBJ2-1, with D tentatively TRBD1 (6 bases). The CDR3 totals 14 residues. Germline CDR1 reads MGHDK; CDR2 reads SYGVNS. Trimming took 5 bases from V and 6 from J, leaving 14 bases between them.

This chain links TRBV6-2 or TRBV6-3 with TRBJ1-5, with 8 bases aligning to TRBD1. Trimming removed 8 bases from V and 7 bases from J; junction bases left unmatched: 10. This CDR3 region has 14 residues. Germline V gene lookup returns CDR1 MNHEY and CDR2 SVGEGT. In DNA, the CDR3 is TGTGCCAGCGGCCCCCAGGGGGCCTGGCAGCCCCAGCATTTT. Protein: CASGPQGAWQPQHF.

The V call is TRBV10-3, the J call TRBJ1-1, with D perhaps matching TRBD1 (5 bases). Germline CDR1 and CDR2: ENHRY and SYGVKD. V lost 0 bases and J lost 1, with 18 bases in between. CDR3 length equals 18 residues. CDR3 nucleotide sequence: TGTGCCATCAGTGAGTCAGGGACGGCGGGAGGCCCGAACACTGAAGCTTTCTTT. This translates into CAISESGTAGGPNTEAFF.

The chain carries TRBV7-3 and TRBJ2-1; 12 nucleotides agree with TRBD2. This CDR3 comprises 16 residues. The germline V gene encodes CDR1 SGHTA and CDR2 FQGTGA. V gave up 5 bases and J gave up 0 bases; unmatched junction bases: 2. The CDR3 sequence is CASSPTSGSSYNEQFF. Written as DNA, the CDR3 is TGTGCCAGCAGCCCGACTAGCGGGAGCTCCTACAATGAGCAGTTCTTC.

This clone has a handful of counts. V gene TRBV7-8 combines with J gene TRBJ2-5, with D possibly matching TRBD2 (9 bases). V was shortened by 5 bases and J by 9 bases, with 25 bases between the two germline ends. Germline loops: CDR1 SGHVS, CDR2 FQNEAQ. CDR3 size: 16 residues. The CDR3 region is CASSPTGGGLAKAQYF. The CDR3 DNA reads TGTGCCAGCAGCCCAACAGGGGGGGGACTAGCAAAGGCCCAGTACTTC.

The CDR3 nucleotides are TGTGCCAGCAGCGCCTTCCAGGGAAGCCAGTACTTC. It yields the protein CASSAFQGSQYF. The chain carries TRBV11-2 and TRBJ2-7; TRBD1 might be the D (5 bases). CDR3 length: 12 residues. Trimming removed 5 bases at V and 10 bases at J, with 15 bases between. Looked up from germline, CDR1 is SGHAT and CDR2 is FQNNGV.

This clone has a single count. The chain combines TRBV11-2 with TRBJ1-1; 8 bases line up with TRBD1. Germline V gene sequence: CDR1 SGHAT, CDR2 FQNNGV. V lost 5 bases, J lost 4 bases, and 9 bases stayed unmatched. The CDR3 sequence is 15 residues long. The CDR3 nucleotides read TGTGCCAGCAGCCGCTCCCTGGACAGGGCCACTGAAGCTTTCTTT. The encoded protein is CASSRSLDRATEAFF.

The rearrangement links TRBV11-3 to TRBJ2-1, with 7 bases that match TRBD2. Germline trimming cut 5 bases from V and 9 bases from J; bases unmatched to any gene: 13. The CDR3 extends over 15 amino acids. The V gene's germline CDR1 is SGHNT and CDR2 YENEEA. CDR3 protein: CASSQGRGGWSEQFF. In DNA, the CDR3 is TGTGCCAGCAGCCAAGGGCGCGGGGGATGGAGTGAGCAGTTCTTC.

Here the CDR3 DNA reads TGTGCCTGGACCTTACAGGGGGGTAATTCACCCCTCCACTTT. Its translation is CAWTLQGGNSPLHF. The V call is TRBV30, the J call TRBJ1-6; TRBD1 aligns across 8 bases. The CDR3 spans 14 residues. CDR1 and CDR2 (germline): GTSNPN, SVGIG (reference sequence). The trim removed 4 bases at V and 6 bases at J, leaving 5 bases unmatched.

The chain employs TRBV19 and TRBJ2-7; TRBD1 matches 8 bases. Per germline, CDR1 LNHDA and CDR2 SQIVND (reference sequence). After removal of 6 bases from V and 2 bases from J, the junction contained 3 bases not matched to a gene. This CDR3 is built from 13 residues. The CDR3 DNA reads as TGTGCCAGTAGCCAGGACAGGGCCTACGAGCAGTACTTC. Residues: CASSQDRAYEQYF.